Listed here are 5 T cell receptor beta chains from one sample, sequenced in a study of T-cell reconstitution after alpha-beta-depleted transplantation in children. Preparation of the TCRbeta library was carried out with unique molecular identifiers. A single record per CDR3 protein comes from TCRdb applying MiXCR to the PCR reads. The sample lists about 500,000 distinct CDR3 sequences, approximately 32% seen once, with 2% to 3% in the top ten. The sequences come from PBMCs from the stem cell graft donor, collected from the stem cell graft. These receptors originate from a human donor who donated a stem cell graft to a child with aplastic anemia.

This clonotype has only a few counts. The gene calls are TRBV28 and TRBJ2-1, with 10 bases lining up with TRBD2. V lost 7 bases to trimming and J lost 6 bases; unmatched junction nucleotides: 6. The CDR3 length is 14 residues. The germline gives CDR1 MDHEN, CDR2 SYDVKM. CDR3 residues: CASTPGLALNEQFF. The DNA of the CDR3 is TGTGCCAGCACCCCGGGACTAGCGCTCAATGAGCAGTTCTTC.

In this sample, this clonotype turned up once. The rearrangement uses TRBV3-1 and TRBJ2-1; 8 bases are a match to TRBD2. This CDR3 spans 17 amino acids. The junction had 11 bases not matched to a gene; V was cut back by 5 bases and J by 2 bases. In germline, CDR1 is LGHDT, CDR2 YNNKEL (reference sequence). The CDR3 loop is CASSNDLAGATYNEQFF. Written as DNA, the CDR3 is TGTGCCAGCAGCAATGATCTAGCGGGTGCAACCTACAATGAGCAGTTCTTC.

The genes are TRBV18 and TRBJ2-7; D is uncertain. Germline CDR1 and CDR2: KGHSH and LQKENI. CDR3 length: 13 amino acids. Trimming removed 4 bases at V and 6 bases at J, with 13 bases between. The CDR3 nucleotides are TGTGCCAGCTCACATGACGGTCTGGGCGAGCAGTACGTC. Translating gives CASSHDGLGEQYV.

This chain connects TRBV12-3 or TRBV12-4 to TRBJ2-3, with TRBD2 matching 9 bases. Unmatched junction bases numbered 3, after V lost 2 bases and J lost 9 bases. This CDR3 contains 13 residues. CDR3 DNA: TGTGCCAGCAGTTTATCGACTAGCGGAACGCAGTATTTT. Protein product: CASSLSTSGTQYF.

This clonotype was seen more than once but under ten times. V is TRBV27 and J is TRBJ2-1; 8 nucleotides match TRBD1. The CDR3 covers 14 residues. With V trimmed by 6 bases and J by 7 bases, 8 bases remained unmatched. Per germline, CDR1 MNHEY and CDR2 SMNVEV (reference sequence). CDR3 bases: TGTGCCAGCAGCCTGGCGGGACAGGTTAATGAGCAGTTCTTC. Its protein product is CASSLAGQVNEQFF.